The 2 T cell receptor beta chains presented below share a single source sample, sequenced in a study of T cell responses to AZD1222 COVID-19 vaccine. Profiling relied on immunoSEQ multiplex PCR, and the TCRdb table lists in-frame clones only, not all of them. This sample has about 110,000 clones; 85% to 90% occur once, and the top ten carry approximately 3%. This sample comprised peripheral blood, obtained on day 0 of AZD1222 vaccination. Receptors originate from an adult in good health.

This clone was detected only once. V is TRBV6-1 and J is TRBJ1-2; weak D call: TRBD1 (5 bases). The length of the CDR3 is 15 residues. CDR1 MNHNS and CDR2 SASEGT come from the germline V gene. Trimming removed 1 base at V and 4 bases at J, with 13 bases between. The CDR3 protein is CASSEEAYGGYGYTF. The CDR3, as DNA: TGTGCCAGCAGTGAAGAAGCGTACGGGGGCTATGGCTACACCTTC.

The chain carries TRBV5-3 and TRBJ1-1; D is uncertain. TRBV5-3 qualifies as an ORF whose function is uncertain. The CDR3 has 17 residues. Trimming removed 2 bases at V and 4 bases at J, with 21 bases between. CDR3 sequence reads: CARSFWRVTRNLTEAFF. CDR3 DNA: TGTGCCAGAAGCTTCTGGCGAGTGACAAGAAACCTCACTGAAGCTTTCTTT.